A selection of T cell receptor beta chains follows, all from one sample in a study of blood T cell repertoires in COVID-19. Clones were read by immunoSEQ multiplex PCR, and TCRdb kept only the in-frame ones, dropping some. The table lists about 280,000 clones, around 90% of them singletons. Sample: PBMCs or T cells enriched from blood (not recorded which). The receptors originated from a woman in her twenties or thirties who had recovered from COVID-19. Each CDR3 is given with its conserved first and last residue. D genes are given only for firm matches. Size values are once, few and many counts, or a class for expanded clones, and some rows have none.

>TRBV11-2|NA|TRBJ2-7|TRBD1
TGTGCCAGCAGCTGGGACAGGTTCCGCAGCTCCTACGAGCAGTACTTC
CASSWDRFRSSYEQYF
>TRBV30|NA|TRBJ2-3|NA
TGTGCCTGGAGTGAGGGAGCTCTTAGCACAGATACGCAGTATTTT
CAWSEGALSTDTQYF
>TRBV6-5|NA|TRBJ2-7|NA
TGTGCCAGCAGTTACTTTACGACAGAAGCCTACGAGCAGTACTTC
CASSYFTTEAYEQYF
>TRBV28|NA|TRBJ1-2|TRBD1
TGTGCCAGCACCTTCGTGGACAGGGAAGGAGGCTACACCTTC
CASTFVDREGGYTF
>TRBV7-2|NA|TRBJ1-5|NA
TGTGCCAGCAGCTTTATTTCCCGGGACATCGCCTGGCCAAATCAGCCCCAGCATTTT
CASSFISRDIAWPNQPQHF
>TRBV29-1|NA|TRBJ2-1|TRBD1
TGCAGCGCCGCCGGGACAGGGGATGTAGATGAGCAGTTCTTC
CSAAGTGDVDEQFF
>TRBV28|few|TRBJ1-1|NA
TGTGCCAGCAGTTTATCAGTCAGAAACACTGAAGCTTTCTTT
CASSLSVRNTEAFF
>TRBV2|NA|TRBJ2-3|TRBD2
TGTGCCAGCAGGAAACTAGCGGAGGGCACAGATACGCAGTATTTT
CASRKLAEGTDTQYF
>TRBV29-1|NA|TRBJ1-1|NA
TGCAGCGTTAGTATTGGGGGGACGGGGTTGGGTGAAGCTTTCTTT
CSVSIGGTGLGEAFF
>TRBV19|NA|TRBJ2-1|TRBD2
TGTGCCAGTAGTAATACCCGAAAAAAAAGGACTAGCGGGATAAGTGAGCAGTTCTTC
CASSNTRKKRTSGISEQFF
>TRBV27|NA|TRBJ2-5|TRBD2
TGTGCCAGCAAACGGGGGGGGGAGACCCAGTACTTC
CASKRGGETQYF
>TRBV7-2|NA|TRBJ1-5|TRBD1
TGTGCCAGCAGCTCCCCGGGACAGGGGTTACAGCCCCAGCATTTT
CASSSPGQGLQPQHF
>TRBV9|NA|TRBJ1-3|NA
TGTGCCAGCAGCGCCGGGACTTTGGGGGGAAACACCATATATTTT
CASSAGTLGGNTIYF
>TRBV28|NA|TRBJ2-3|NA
TGTGCCAGCAGTTTATTGAGGTCGGACACAGATACGCAGTATTTT
CASSLLRSDTDTQYF
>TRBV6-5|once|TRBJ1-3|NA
TGTGCCAGCAGTTACTCGAGGGTTGGAAACACCATATATTTT
CASSYSRVGNTIYF
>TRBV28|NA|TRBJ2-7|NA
TGTGCCAGCAGTAGCACCTACGAGCAGTACTTC
CASSSTYEQYF
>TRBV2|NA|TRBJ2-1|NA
TGTGCCAGCGAGGGGGACAATGAGCAGTTCTTC
CASEGDNEQFF
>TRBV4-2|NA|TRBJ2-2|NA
TGTGCCAGCAGCCAAGATCCTGTCCAGGGGTACACCGGGGAGCTGTTTTTT
CASSQDPVQGYTGELFF
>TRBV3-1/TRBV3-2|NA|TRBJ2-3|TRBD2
TGTGCCAGCAGGCAGGCTAGCGGAACAGATACGCAGTATTTT
CASRQASGTDTQYF
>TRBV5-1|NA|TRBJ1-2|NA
TGCGCCAGCAGCTTGGACTCGGGGGGCAGGAACTATGGCTACACCTTC
CASSLDSGGRNYGYTF
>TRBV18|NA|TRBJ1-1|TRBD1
TGTGCCAGCTCAGAACAGGGGGCTGGCACTGAAGCTTTCTTT
CASSEQGAGTEAFF
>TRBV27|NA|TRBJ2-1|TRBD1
TGTGCCAGCATGCGGGACAGGGCCTACAATGAGCAGTTCTTC
CASMRDRAYNEQFF
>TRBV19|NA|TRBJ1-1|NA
TGTGCCAGTAGTATCCCACAGGACGTGAACACTGAAGCTTTCTTT
CASSIPQDVNTEAFF
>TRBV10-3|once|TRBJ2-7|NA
TGTGCCATCGGGGAGGACGGTTACGAGCAGTACTTC
CAIGEDGYEQYF
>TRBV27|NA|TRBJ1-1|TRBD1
TGTGCCAGCAGTTTGCAGGGGGCAAACACTGAAGCTTTCTTT
CASSLQGANTEAFF
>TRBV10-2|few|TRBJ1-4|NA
TGCGCCAGCAGTCCCGGGGAGGGGACAACTAATGAAAAACTGTTTTTT
CASSPGEGTTNEKLFF
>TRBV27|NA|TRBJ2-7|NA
TGTGCCAGCAGCCGGCGTGGGGACTTTAACTACGAGCAGTACTTC
CASSRRGDFNYEQYF
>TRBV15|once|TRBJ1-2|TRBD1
TGTGCCACCAGCAGAGCAGGGGGCTATGGCTACACCTTC
CATSRAGGYGYTF
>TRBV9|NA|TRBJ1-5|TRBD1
TGTGCCAGCGGACAGACAGGGGGGAAACAAAATAGCAATCAGCCCCAGCATTTT
CASGQTGGKQNSNQPQHF
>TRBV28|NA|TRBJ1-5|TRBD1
TGTGCCAGCAGACTTATGTCGACAGGGGGGATCCAGCCCCAGCATTTT
CASRLMSTGGIQPQHF
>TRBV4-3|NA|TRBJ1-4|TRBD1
TGCGCCAGCAGCCAAGCCATGCCCGGACAGGGGAATGAAAAACTGTTTTTT
CASSQAMPGQGNEKLFF
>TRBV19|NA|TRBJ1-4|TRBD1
TGTGCCAGTTCAAAACAGGGGGCACAAGAAAAACTGTTTTTT
CASSKQGAQEKLFF
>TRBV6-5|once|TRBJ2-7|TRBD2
TGTGCCAGCAGTTACCTATCTAGCGGGGCCTCCTACGAGCAGTACTTC
CASSYLSSGASYEQYF
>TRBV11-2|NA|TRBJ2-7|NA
TGTGCCGGACGGACTGGGAGCTCCTACGAGCAGTACTTC
CAGRTGSSYEQYF
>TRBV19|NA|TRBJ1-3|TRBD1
TGTGCCAGTAGTATACAACAGGGGGCTACAGGAAACACCATATATTTT
CASSIQQGATGNTIYF
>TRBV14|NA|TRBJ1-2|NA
TGTGCCAGCAGCCAAGTTTACAGGGTTGGCTACACCTTC
CASSQVYRVGYTF
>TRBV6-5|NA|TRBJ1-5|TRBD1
TGTGCCAGCAGCCCACAGGGGTTCAATCAGCCCCAGCATTTT
CASSPQGFNQPQHF
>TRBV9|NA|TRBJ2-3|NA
TGTGCCAGTTCGACTTCCGCTGGCGATACGCAGTATTTT
CASSTSAGDTQYF
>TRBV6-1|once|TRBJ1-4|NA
TGTGCCAGCAGTGAAGTCTTAGAGGAAAAACTGTTTTTT
CASSEVLEEKLFF
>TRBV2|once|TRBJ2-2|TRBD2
TGTGCCAGCAGTTCTAGACTAGCGGTCTACACCGGGGAGCTGTTTTTT
CASSSRLAVYTGELFF
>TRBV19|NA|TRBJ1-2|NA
TGTGCCAGTTTCTGGGAGGGCCTTCCCAACTATGGCTACACCTTC
CASFWEGLPNYGYTF
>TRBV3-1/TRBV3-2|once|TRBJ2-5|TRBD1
TGTGCCAGCAGCCAAGGAGGGGGCGAGACCCAGTACTTC
CASSQGGGETQYF
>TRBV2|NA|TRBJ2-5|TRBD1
TGTGCCAGCAGTAGCCTGGGGGACAGGGAAGAGACCCAGTACTTC
CASSSLGDREETQYF
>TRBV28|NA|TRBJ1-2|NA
TGTGCCAGCAGTTTAGCGGGGGCGGGTGGCTACACCTTC
CASSLAGAGGYTF
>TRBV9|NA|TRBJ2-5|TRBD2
TGTGCCAGCAGCGTAGATAGCGGGGGCTCCCAAGAGACCCAGTACTTC
CASSVDSGGSQETQYF
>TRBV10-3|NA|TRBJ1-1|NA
TGTGCCGTCTCACCGGGACTCCTGAACACTGAAGCTTTCTTT
CAVSPGLLNTEAFF
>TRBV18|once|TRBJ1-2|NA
TGTGCCAGCTCAACACAACAGGGAGGGTATGGCTACACCTTC
CASSTQQGGYGYTF
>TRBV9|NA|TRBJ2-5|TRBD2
TGTGCCAGCAGCGTAGGTAGCGGGAGTCTGGAGACCCAGTACTTC
CASSVGSGSLETQYF
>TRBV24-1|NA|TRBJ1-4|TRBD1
TGTGCCACCAGTGATCAGGACAGGGTGGATGAAAAACTGTTTTTT
CATSDQDRVDEKLFF
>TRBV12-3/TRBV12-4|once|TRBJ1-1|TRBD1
TGTGCCAGCAGCGCGACAGGGACCACTGAAGCTTTCTTT
CASSATGTTEAFF
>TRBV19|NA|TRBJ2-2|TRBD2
TGTGCCAGTATTCCTAGCGGGTCCGGGGAGCTGTTTTTT
CASIPSGSGELFF
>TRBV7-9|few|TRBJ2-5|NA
TGTGCCAGCAGCTTAGCCCTGTCGGTCCCCGATAGAGAGACCCAGTACTTC
CASSLALSVPDRETQYF
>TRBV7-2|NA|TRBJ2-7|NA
TGTGCCAGCAGCTTAGGGGGCGCGAGGCTCTCCTACGAGCAGTACTTC
CASSLGGARLSYEQYF